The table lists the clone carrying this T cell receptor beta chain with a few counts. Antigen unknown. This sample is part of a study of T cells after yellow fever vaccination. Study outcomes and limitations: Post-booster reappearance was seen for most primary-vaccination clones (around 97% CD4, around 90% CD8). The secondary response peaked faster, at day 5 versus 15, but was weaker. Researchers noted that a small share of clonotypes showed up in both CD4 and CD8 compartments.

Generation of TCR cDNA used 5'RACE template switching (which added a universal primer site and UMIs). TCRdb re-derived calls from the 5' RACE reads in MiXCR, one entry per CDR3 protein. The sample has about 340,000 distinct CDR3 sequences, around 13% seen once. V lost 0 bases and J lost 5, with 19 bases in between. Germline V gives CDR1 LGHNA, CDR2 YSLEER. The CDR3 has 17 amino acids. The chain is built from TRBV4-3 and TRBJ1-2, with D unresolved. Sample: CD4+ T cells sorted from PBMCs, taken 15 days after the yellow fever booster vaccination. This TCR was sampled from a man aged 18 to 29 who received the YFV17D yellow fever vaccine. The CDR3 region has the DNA TGCGCCAGCAGCCAAGATCTTGGTCCTTTTGGAGGGTATGGCTACACCTTC. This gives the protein CASSQDLGPFGGYGYTF.